This T cell receptor (beta chain) came from a study of blood T cell repertoires in COVID-19. At the level of the study: Sources were T cells, B-cell-depleted T cells, or PBMCs; the material itself was cDNA or gDNA.

As concerns this clone: The junction and the germline gene differ at one end; a read error may be behind it.

Original processing methods: It was from reference gene primer amplification that nucleated cell counts were estimated. Assay: immunoSEQ multiplex PCR; the TCRdb copy retains only in-frame clones and omits some. V and J calls and clone size come straight from that table; D and trimming were deduced from the DNA. The sample has some 130,000 clones; approximately 80% are singletons. This CDR3 is 19 amino acids long. Germline CDR1 and CDR2: SGDLS and YYNGEE. The sample comprised peripheral blood. The source is a man aged 35-49 years with active or convalescent COVID-19. This chain joins TRBV9 and TRBJ2-5; 10 bases match TRBD2. CDR3 amino acids: CASSPDPLSGGAHQETQYF. In DNA form, the CDR3 reads TGTGCCAGCAGCCCCGACCCCCTAAGCGGGGGGGCCCACCAGGAGACCCAGTACTTC.